The next 3 T cell receptor beta chains were all read from a single sample in a study of blood T cell repertoires in COVID-19. Here immunoSEQ multiplex PCR was the method, and the copy in TCRdb shows in-frame clones only, minus some. The sample yields over 250,000 clones, roughly nine tenths seen once. Sequenced sample: PBMCs or T cells enriched from blood (not recorded which). These receptor sequences come from a young woman who had recovered from COVID-19.

A few counts support this clone. This chain joins TRBV7-9 and TRBJ1-4; D unresolved. The CDR3 has 18 residues. V was clipped by 4 bases and J by 4 bases, with 22 bases between them. The germline V gene has CDR1 SEHNR and CDR2 FQNEAQ (reference sequence). CDR3 sequence (DNA): TGTGCCAGCAGCTCCCCCCGGGTGAAGGTGCGAGATAATGAAAAACTGTTTTTT. Translated: CASSSPRVKVRDNEKLFF. The variable domain in full, with the rest retrieved from reference TRBV7-9 and TRBJ1-4, is DTGVSQNPRHKITKRGQNVTFRCDPISEHNRLYWYRQTLGQGPEFLTYFQNEAQLEKSRLLSDRFSAERPKGSFSTLEIQRTEQGDSAMYLCASSSPRVKVRDNEKLFFGSGTQLSVL.

V is TRBV20-1 and J is TRBJ1-1, with a weak D call TRBD1 (5 bases). V was clipped by 8 bases and J by 5 bases, with 12 bases between them. Germline CDR1 and CDR2: DFQATT and SNEGSKA (reference sequence). The CDR3 totals 11 residues. The CDR3 DNA reads as TGCAGTCTCAGGGAAGGGACTGAAGCTTTCTTT. Its translation: CSLREGTEAFF.

The genes are TRBV4-2 and TRBJ2-1; 9 bases agree with TRBD2. CDR3 size: 18 residues. Germline V gene sequence: CDR1 LGHNA, CDR2 YNFKEQ. Unmatched junction bases numbered 9, after V lost 0 bases and J lost 3 bases. CDR3 sequence reads: CASSQERLAGKHYNEQFF. The CDR3 DNA follows: TGTGCCAGCAGCCAAGAGCGCCTAGCGGGGAAACACTACAATGAGCAGTTCTTC.